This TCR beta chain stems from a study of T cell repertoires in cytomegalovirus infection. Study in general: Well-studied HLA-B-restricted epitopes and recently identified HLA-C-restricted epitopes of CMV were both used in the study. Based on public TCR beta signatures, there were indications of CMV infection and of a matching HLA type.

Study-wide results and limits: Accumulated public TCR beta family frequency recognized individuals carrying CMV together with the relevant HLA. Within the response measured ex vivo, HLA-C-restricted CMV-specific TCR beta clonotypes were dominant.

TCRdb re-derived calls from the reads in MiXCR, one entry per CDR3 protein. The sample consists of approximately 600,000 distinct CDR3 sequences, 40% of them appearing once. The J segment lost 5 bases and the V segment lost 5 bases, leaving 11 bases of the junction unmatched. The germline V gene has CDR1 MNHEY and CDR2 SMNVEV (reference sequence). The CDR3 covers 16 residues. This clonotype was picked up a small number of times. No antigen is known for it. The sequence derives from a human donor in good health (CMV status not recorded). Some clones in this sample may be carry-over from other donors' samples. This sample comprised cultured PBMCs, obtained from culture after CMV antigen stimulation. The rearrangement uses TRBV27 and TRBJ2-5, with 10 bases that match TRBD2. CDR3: CASSLSGGIEGETQYF. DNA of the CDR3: TGTGCCAGCAGTCTTAGCGGGGGGATCGAGGGGGAGACCCAGTACTTC.